This note documents a single T cell receptor (beta chain) sequence. This record belongs to a study of identical twins. MiXCR, run by TCRdb on the 5' RACE reads, gives a single entry per CDR3 protein. The data contain about 520,000 distinct CDR3 sequences, about 20% of them seen just once; the ten biggest clones take up about 0.99%. The CDR3 spans 13 residues. Germline V gene data show CDR1 as SGHAT and CDR2 as FQNNGV. Trimming removed 3 bases from V and 6 bases from J, with 12 bases in between. These data were also reused for a study on T cells expressing NK-cell markers.

The V call is TRBV11-2, the J call TRBJ2-7; possible D gene TRBD2, 6 bases. The specimen sequenced was CD4+ T cells sorted from blood. The receptor comes from a woman under 30 in good health. The CDR3 here is CASSLGRGREQYF. The CDR3 DNA reads TGTGCCAGCAGCTTGGGGCGGGGTCGCGAGCAGTACTTC.